These T cell receptor beta chains were read from a single sample in a study of T-cell memory formation after mild COVID-19. TCRdb called the 5' RACE reads again in MiXCR, with one record for every CDR3 protein. The table lists about 560,000 distinct CDR3 sequences, roughly a sixth of them singletons. The specimen was PBMCs or a T cell subset sorted from them (not recorded which). Receptor source: an adult woman who had mild COVID-19 (a few samples of this study predate the infection). Cell type and time point are not known. CDR3s include the opening cysteine and the closing phenylalanine or tryptophan. A D gene is named only where the DNA matches it firmly. Not every row has a clone size; where given, it reads once, few, many or a size class.

CDR3 length: 13
J gene: TRBJ2-3
V gene: TRBV19
D gene: -
clone size: few
CDR3 protein: CASSIMVSDTQYF
CDR3 DNA: TGTGCCAGTAGTATTATGGTCTCAGATACGCAGTATTTT

CDR3 length: 17
J gene: TRBJ2-2
V gene: TRBV24-1
D gene: -
clone size: -
CDR3 protein: CATSDSRQSAYTGELFF
CDR3 DNA: TGTGCCACCAGTGATTCTCGACAGTCAGCTTACACCGGGGAGCTGTTTTTT

CDR3 length: 16
J gene: TRBJ1-2
V gene: TRBV6-6
D gene: TRBD1
clone size: few
CDR3 protein: CASSYSTKGALGGYTF
CDR3 DNA: TGTGCCAGCAGTTACTCGACAAAGGGGGCCCTTGGGGGCTACACCTTC

CDR3 length: 15
J gene: TRBJ1-1
V gene: TRBV4-1
D gene: -
clone size: few
CDR3 protein: CASSQDSQGNTEAFF
CDR3 DNA: TGCGCCAGCAGCCAAGACTCGCAGGGCAACACTGAAGCTTTCTTT

CDR3 length: 17
J gene: TRBJ2-7
V gene: TRBV7-2
D gene: TRBD2
clone size: few
CDR3 protein: CASSLEGLAGGSGEQYF
CDR3 DNA: TGTGCCAGCAGCTTAGAGGGACTAGCGGGAGGGAGTGGCGAGCAGTACTTC

CDR3 length: 15
J gene: TRBJ2-1
V gene: TRBV9
D gene: TRBD2
clone size: few
CDR3 protein: CASSVSGKGSGEQFF
CDR3 DNA: TGTGCCAGCAGCGTAAGCGGGAAAGGGTCCGGTGAGCAGTTCTTC

CDR3 length: 19
J gene: TRBJ2-3
V gene: TRBV7-2
D gene: TRBD2
clone size: -
CDR3 protein: CASSPKQGLAGGLTDTQYF
CDR3 DNA: TGTGCCAGCAGCCCGAAACAAGGCCTAGCGGGGGGACTCACAGATACGCAGTATTTT

CDR3 length: 15
J gene: TRBJ1-2
V gene: TRBV7-9
D gene: -
clone size: few
CDR3 protein: CASSLELRVNYGYTF
CDR3 DNA: TGTGCCAGCAGCTTAGAGCTAAGGGTAAACTATGGCTACACCTTC

CDR3 length: 14
J gene: TRBJ2-5
V gene: TRBV5-4
D gene: -
clone size: few
CDR3 protein: CASSFGQTGETQYF
CDR3 DNA: TGTGCCAGCAGCTTCGGACAAACGGGGGAGACCCAGTACTTC

CDR3 length: 17
J gene: TRBJ2-5
V gene: TRBV18
D gene: TRBD2
clone size: -
CDR3 protein: CASSPWTPGLAVETQYF
CDR3 DNA: TGTGCCAGCTCACCATGGACTCCGGGACTAGCGGTAGAGACCCAGTACTTC

CDR3 length: 17
J gene: TRBJ2-7
V gene: TRBV21-1
D gene: -
clone size: -
CDR3 protein: CASSTRGQGARVLEQYF
CDR3 DNA: TGTGCCAGCAGCACCCGGGGACAGGGGGCGCGAGTGCTCGAGCAGTACTTC

CDR3 length: 13
J gene: TRBJ1-4
V gene: TRBV12-3/TRBV12-4
D gene: TRBD1
clone size: few
CDR3 protein: CASGTEFNEKLFF
CDR3 DNA: TGTGCCAGCGGGACAGAATTTAATGAAAAACTGTTTTTT

CDR3 length: 15
J gene: TRBJ2-3
V gene: TRBV7-7
D gene: -
clone size: many
CDR3 protein: CASSRRPFSTDTQYF
CDR3 DNA: TGTGCTAGCAGCCGCAGGCCCTTTAGCACAGATACGCAGTATTTT

CDR3 length: 17
J gene: TRBJ1-1
V gene: TRBV24-1
D gene: -
clone size: few
CDR3 protein: CATSDPPLGGENTEAFF
CDR3 DNA: TGTGCCACCAGTGATCCACCACTTGGGGGGGAGAACACTGAAGCTTTCTTT

CDR3 length: 13
J gene: TRBJ2-4
V gene: TRBV30
D gene: -
clone size: -
CDR3 protein: CAWSVGTRGIQYF
CDR3 DNA: TGTGCCTGGAGTGTAGGCACTAGGGGCATTCAGTACTTC

CDR3 length: 14
J gene: TRBJ2-5
V gene: TRBV24-1
D gene: TRBD1
clone size: -
CDR3 protein: CATSVGSGTGIQYF
CDR3 DNA: TGTGCCACCAGTGTCGGGTCAGGGACAGGGATTCAGTACTTC

CDR3 length: 16
J gene: TRBJ1-2
V gene: TRBV4-1
D gene: TRBD1
clone size: few
CDR3 protein: CASSPGTGGSLYGYTF
CDR3 DNA: TGCGCCAGCAGCCCCGGGACAGGGGGCAGTCTGTATGGCTACACCTTC

CDR3 length: 16
J gene: TRBJ2-7
V gene: TRBV12-3/TRBV12-4
D gene: -
clone size: -
CDR3 protein: CASSLAPDWNTYEQYF
CDR3 DNA: TGTGCCAGCAGTTTAGCCCCGGACTGGAATACTTACGAGCAGTACTTC

CDR3 length: 16
J gene: TRBJ2-3
V gene: TRBV5-1
D gene: TRBD2
clone size: few
CDR3 protein: CASSLGLAGETDTQYF
CDR3 DNA: TGCGCCAGCAGCTTGGGACTAGCGGGGGAGACAGATACGCAGTATTTT

CDR3 length: 17
J gene: TRBJ2-5
V gene: TRBV12-3/TRBV12-4
D gene: TRBD2
clone size: -
CDR3 protein: CASSSLPRREVRETQYF
CDR3 DNA: TGTGCCAGCAGTTCCCTTCCGCGGCGGGAGGTGCGAGAGACCCAGTACTTC

CDR3 length: 15
J gene: TRBJ2-5
V gene: TRBV5-1
D gene: -
clone size: few
CDR3 protein: CASSSRDKGPETQYF
CDR3 DNA: TGCGCCAGCAGCTCCCGGGACAAGGGACCGGAGACCCAGTACTTC

CDR3 length: 13
J gene: TRBJ2-1
V gene: TRBV5-8
D gene: -
clone size: -
CDR3 protein: CASNPRGGWEQFF
CDR3 DNA: TGTGCCAGCAACCCCCGAGGGGGGTGGGAGCAGTTCTTC

CDR3 length: 16
J gene: TRBJ2-1
V gene: TRBV6-5
D gene: TRBD2
clone size: -
CDR3 protein: CASSYAAGGSYNEQFF
CDR3 DNA: TGTGCCAGCAGTTATGCGGCGGGGGGAAGCTACAATGAGCAGTTCTTC

CDR3 length: 17
J gene: TRBJ2-1
V gene: TRBV7-6
D gene: TRBD2
clone size: few
CDR3 protein: CASSSLRLREGPNEQFF
CDR3 DNA: TGTGCCAGCAGCTCCCTCCGGTTGCGGGAGGGCCCTAATGAGCAGTTCTTC

CDR3 length: 15
J gene: TRBJ2-3
V gene: TRBV20-1
D gene: TRBD2
clone size: few
CDR3 protein: CSARLASGMSDTQYF
CDR3 DNA: TGCAGTGCTAGGTTGGCTAGCGGGATGTCAGATACGCAGTATTTT

CDR3 length: 16
J gene: TRBJ2-3
V gene: TRBV18
D gene: TRBD2
clone size: -
CDR3 protein: CASSPRGGGSTDTQYF
CDR3 DNA: TGTGCCAGCTCACCTCGAGGCGGGGGAAGCACAGATACGCAGTATTTT

CDR3 length: 15
J gene: TRBJ1-5
V gene: TRBV9
D gene: -
clone size: few
CDR3 protein: CASSVEEGSRQPQHF
CDR3 DNA: TGTGCCAGCAGCGTAGAGGAGGGGTCGCGACAGCCCCAGCATTTT

CDR3 length: 16
J gene: TRBJ2-6
V gene: TRBV6-2/TRBV6-3
D gene: -
clone size: few
CDR3 protein: CASSYQGGVGANVLTF
CDR3 DNA: TGTGCCAGCAGTTACCAAGGCGGTGTTGGGGCCAACGTCCTGACTTTC

CDR3 length: 13
J gene: TRBJ1-1
V gene: TRBV9
D gene: -
clone size: -
CDR3 protein: CASSVGDNTEAFF
CDR3 DNA: TGTGCCAGCAGCGTAGGAGACAACACTGAAGCTTTCTTT

CDR3 length: 14
J gene: TRBJ1-1
V gene: TRBV19
D gene: TRBD1
clone size: few
CDR3 protein: CATTFGQGAGEAFF
CDR3 DNA: TGTGCCACCACGTTCGGACAGGGGGCCGGTGAAGCTTTCTTT

CDR3 length: 12
J gene: TRBJ1-2
V gene: TRBV5-6
D gene: -
clone size: -
CDR3 protein: CAIRDRNYGYTF
CDR3 DNA: TGTGCCATCCGCGACCGAAACTATGGCTACACCTTC

CDR3 length: 16
J gene: TRBJ2-2
V gene: TRBV20-1
D gene: TRBD2
clone size: few
CDR3 protein: CSARYSGRGPTGELFF
CDR3 DNA: TGCAGTGCTAGATACAGCGGGAGGGGTCCTACCGGGGAGCTGTTTTTT

CDR3 length: 13
J gene: TRBJ1-5
V gene: TRBV20-1
D gene: TRBD1
clone size: few
CDR3 protein: CSATGTGNQPQHF
CDR3 DNA: TGCAGTGCCACCGGGACAGGGAATCAGCCCCAGCATTTT

CDR3 length: 16
J gene: TRBJ1-5
V gene: TRBV20-1
D gene: -
clone size: -
CDR3 protein: CSAGHRDGRLLEPQHF
CDR3 DNA: TGCAGTGCTGGACACAGGGACGGCAGGCTCTTGGAGCCCCAGCATTTT

CDR3 length: 16
J gene: TRBJ2-3
V gene: TRBV6-5
D gene: -
clone size: -
CDR3 protein: CASSYSGTGHQDTQYF
CDR3 DNA: TGTGCCAGCAGTTACTCCGGGACGGGGCATCAAGATACGCAGTATTTT

CDR3 length: 15
J gene: TRBJ2-7
V gene: TRBV27
D gene: TRBD2
clone size: few
CDR3 protein: CASKGSGSLQDEQYF
CDR3 DNA: TGTGCCAGCAAAGGTAGCGGGAGCCTTCAGGACGAGCAGTACTTC

CDR3 length: 12
J gene: TRBJ2-7
V gene: TRBV20-1
D gene: -
clone size: -
CDR3 protein: CSARRPPYEQYF
CDR3 DNA: TGCAGTGCTAGACGCCCGCCCTACGAGCAGTACTTC

CDR3 length: 15
J gene: TRBJ1-2
V gene: TRBV6-5
D gene: -
clone size: few
CDR3 protein: CASSYLASRGYGYTF
CDR3 DNA: TGTGCCAGCAGTTACCTAGCGTCCAGAGGCTATGGCTACACCTTC

CDR3 length: 17
J gene: TRBJ2-3
V gene: TRBV11-2
D gene: TRBD1
clone size: many
CDR3 protein: CASSTRLQGAGTDTQYF
CDR3 DNA: TGTGCCAGCAGCACCCGACTACAGGGGGCGGGCACAGATACGCAGTATTTT

CDR3 length: 16
J gene: TRBJ2-2
V gene: TRBV7-9
D gene: TRBD2
clone size: -
CDR3 protein: CASSLPSGVLTGELFF
CDR3 DNA: TGTGCCAGCAGCTTACCCAGCGGGGTCCTCACCGGGGAGCTGTTTTTT

CDR3 length: 15
J gene: TRBJ2-5
V gene: TRBV11-3
D gene: TRBD2
clone size: -
CDR3 protein: CASSPGLAREETQYF
CDR3 DNA: TGTGCCAGCAGCCCGGGACTAGCTAGAGAAGAGACCCAGTACTTC

CDR3 length: 15
J gene: TRBJ1-1
V gene: TRBV3-1
D gene: TRBD1
clone size: -
CDR3 protein: CASSPLRTGDTEAFF
CDR3 DNA: TGTGCCAGCAGCCCTCTACGGACAGGGGACACTGAAGCTTTCTTT

CDR3 length: 17
J gene: TRBJ2-2
V gene: TRBV3-1
D gene: TRBD2
clone size: few
CDR3 protein: CASSRPGGRSNTGELFF
CDR3 DNA: TGTGCCAGCAGCCGGCCGGGCGGGAGGTCGAACACCGGGGAGCTGTTTTTT

CDR3 length: 17
J gene: TRBJ2-4
V gene: TRBV3-1
D gene: -
clone size: -
CDR3 protein: CASSQGPGAVAKNIQYF
CDR3 DNA: TGTGCCAGCAGCCAAGGTCCAGGGGCAGTAGCCAAAAACATTCAGTACTTC

CDR3 length: 13
J gene: TRBJ2-7
V gene: TRBV7-8
D gene: -
clone size: -
CDR3 protein: CASSLKGVDEQYF
CDR3 DNA: TGTGCCAGCAGCTTAAAAGGGGTCGACGAGCAGTACTTC